Listed below are T cell receptor beta chains from one sample, sequenced in a study of shared T cell receptors in the human thymus. The repertoire was sequenced with immunoSEQ multiplex PCR; TCRdb's copy has only in-frame clones and lacks some. The sample lists around 730,000 clones; 70% to 90% were seen once. The same data also contributed to another study, on human thymus T cells.

Sequenced: thymocytes. The receptors stem from a girl less than two years old with a congenital heart defect. The CDR3 runs from the conserved cysteine through the conserved F or W. Fields, in order: J gene, D gene, clone size, V gene, CDR3 DNA, CDR3 protein. The D gene is left open where the match is weak. The size of a clone is reported for some rows only, either as once, few or many, or as a class for expanded clones.

j_gene: TRBJ1-6
d_gene: -
abundance: -
v_gene: TRBV9
CDR3nt: TGTGCCAGCAGCGTAGACCGGTCACCCCTCCACTTT
CDR3aa: CASSVDRSPLHF

j_gene: TRBJ2-1
d_gene: TRBD1
abundance: -
v_gene: TRBV4-2
CDR3nt: TGTGCCAGCAGCCTCGGGCCGGGACAGGGAGCGAACAATGAGCAGTTCTTC
CDR3aa: CASSLGPGQGANNEQFF

j_gene: TRBJ2-7
d_gene: -
abundance: -
v_gene: TRBV6-5
CDR3nt: TGTGCCAGCAAGTCCAGGAAGGCTCAGCAGTACTTC
CDR3aa: CASKSRKAQQYF

j_gene: TRBJ2-3
d_gene: TRBD1
abundance: -
v_gene: TRBV7-3
CDR3nt: TGTGCCAGCAGCTCCACTGGGACAGGAAGGGGAGATACGCAGTATTTT
CDR3aa: CASSSTGTGRGDTQYF

j_gene: TRBJ1-2
d_gene: -
abundance: -
v_gene: TRBV7-9
CDR3nt: TGTGCCAGCAGCTCCTCAGGGTTCTCCATGAACGGCTACACCTTC
CDR3aa: CASSSSGFSMNGYTF

j_gene: TRBJ2-1
d_gene: TRBD2
abundance: -
v_gene: TRBV4-2
CDR3nt: TGTGCCAGCAGCCCCTCTAGCGGGGGGGCCTCTGGGGGGTTCTTTGAGCAGTTCTTC
CDR3aa: CASSPSSGGASGGFFEQFF

j_gene: TRBJ1-6
d_gene: -
abundance: -
v_gene: TRBV5-6
CDR3nt: TGTGCCAGCAGCTTTAAAGCTTCGTTTAGGGAGGGGAATTCACCCCTCCACTTT
CDR3aa: CASSFKASFREGNSPLHF

j_gene: TRBJ1-5
d_gene: -
abundance: -
v_gene: TRBV4-1
CDR3nt: TGCGCCAGCAGCCAGGAAGCGGCAGGGGCTCAGCCCCAGCATTTT
CDR3aa: CASSQEAAGAQPQHF

j_gene: TRBJ1-1
d_gene: TRBD1
abundance: -
v_gene: TRBV10-2
CDR3nt: TGCGCCAGCAGACTGACAGGGACGAACACTGAAGCTTTCTTT
CDR3aa: CASRLTGTNTEAFF

j_gene: TRBJ2-3
d_gene: TRBD1
abundance: -
v_gene: TRBV9
CDR3nt: TGTGCCAGCAGCCGAATACCGCAGGGGGAGACAGATACGCAGTATTTT
CDR3aa: CASSRIPQGETDTQYF

j_gene: TRBJ1-2
d_gene: -
abundance: -
v_gene: TRBV27
CDR3nt: TGTGCCAGCAGTTCGGGGGGTGCCGGGACAATCTATGGCTACACCTTC
CDR3aa: CASSSGGAGTIYGYTF

j_gene: TRBJ2-3
d_gene: TRBD2
abundance: -
v_gene: TRBV19
CDR3nt: TGTGCCAGTAGTAGACTAGCGGGGGGCCCCCACACAGATACGCAGTATTTT
CDR3aa: CASSRLAGGPHTDTQYF

j_gene: TRBJ1-1
d_gene: -
abundance: -
v_gene: TRBV27
CDR3nt: TGTGCCAGCAGTTTATTAACCCCTAAGGACTTGAACACTGAAGCTTTCTTT
CDR3aa: CASSLLTPKDLNTEAFF

j_gene: TRBJ1-1
d_gene: -
abundance: -
v_gene: TRBV7-2
CDR3nt: TGTGCCAGCAGCTTAATGGTAGGGGGAACTGAAGCTTTCTTT
CDR3aa: CASSLMVGGTEAFF

j_gene: TRBJ2-5
d_gene: TRBD2
abundance: -
v_gene: TRBV10-3
CDR3nt: TGTGCCATCAGTGAGCGGTCAACTAGCGGGGGGGCCCAAGAGACCCAGTACTTC
CDR3aa: CAISERSTSGGAQETQYF

j_gene: TRBJ1-1
d_gene: TRBD1
abundance: -
v_gene: TRBV6-1
CDR3nt: TGTGCCAGCACCTTGGACAGGGCGGACACTGAAGCTTTCTTT
CDR3aa: CASTLDRADTEAFF

j_gene: TRBJ2-7
d_gene: -
abundance: -
v_gene: TRBV10-1
CDR3nt: TGCGCCAGCAGTGACAGGGGTAAAAGCGAGCAGTACTTC
CDR3aa: CASSDRGKSEQYF

j_gene: TRBJ2-1
d_gene: TRBD1
abundance: -
v_gene: TRBV6-5
CDR3nt: TGTGCCAGCAGTCATCGACAGGGCTTGGGCAATGAGCAGTTCTTC
CDR3aa: CASSHRQGLGNEQFF

j_gene: TRBJ2-1
d_gene: TRBD2
abundance: -
v_gene: TRBV7-9
CDR3nt: TGTGCCAGCAGCCCCCGGGACTACCTCCTTGAGCAGTTCTTC
CDR3aa: CASSPRDYLLEQFF

j_gene: TRBJ2-1
d_gene: TRBD2
abundance: -
v_gene: TRBV30
CDR3nt: TGTGCCTGGATTTACGGGGGGAGATACTACAATGAGCAGTTCTTC
CDR3aa: CAWIYGGRYYNEQFF

j_gene: TRBJ2-7
d_gene: TRBD2
abundance: -
v_gene: TRBV10-3
CDR3nt: TGTGCCAACAGTCAATTCAGCGGGGGGGCCTCCGAGCAGTACTTC
CDR3aa: CANSQFSGGASEQYF

j_gene: TRBJ1-1
d_gene: TRBD1
abundance: -
v_gene: TRBV11-2
CDR3nt: TGTGCCAGCAGCCTCGACAGGGGGCGCGGATGGACTGAAGCTTTCTTT
CDR3aa: CASSLDRGRGWTEAFF

j_gene: TRBJ1-4
d_gene: TRBD1
abundance: few
v_gene: TRBV2
CDR3nt: TGTGCCACGACAGGGGGGGATGAAAAACTGTTTTTT
CDR3aa: CATTGGDEKLFF

j_gene: TRBJ2-5
d_gene: -
abundance: -
v_gene: TRBV27
CDR3nt: TGTGCCAGCAGCGACGCGGGATCTCAAGAGACCCAGTACTTC
CDR3aa: CASSDAGSQETQYF

j_gene: TRBJ2-5
d_gene: -
abundance: -
v_gene: TRBV13
CDR3nt: TGTGCCAGCAGCTTACGCCAAGAGACCCAGTACTTC
CDR3aa: CASSLRQETQYF

j_gene: TRBJ1-5
d_gene: -
abundance: -
v_gene: TRBV28
CDR3nt: TGTGCCAGCAGTTTATATCGGCAGCCCCAGCATTTT
CDR3aa: CASSLYRQPQHF

j_gene: TRBJ2-1
d_gene: -
abundance: -
v_gene: TRBV19
CDR3nt: TGTGCCAGTAGTCCATCTCTAGCAGACAATTACTACAATGAGCAGTTCTTC
CDR3aa: CASSPSLADNYYNEQFF

j_gene: TRBJ2-4
d_gene: TRBD1
abundance: -
v_gene: TRBV5-1
CDR3nt: TGCGCCAGCAGCCCATGGCAGGGGGCGAGTAGCCAAAACATTCAGTACTTC
CDR3aa: CASSPWQGASSQNIQYF

j_gene: TRBJ1-2
d_gene: TRBD1
abundance: -
v_gene: TRBV14
CDR3nt: TGTGCCAGCAGCCAAGAAGGTCTGTATCGGGACAGACCGACTAACTATGGCTACACCTTC
CDR3aa: CASSQEGLYRDRPTNYGYTF

j_gene: TRBJ1-6
d_gene: -
abundance: -
v_gene: TRBV28
CDR3nt: TGTGCCAGCAACTCATTCGGGGAGGAGTATTCACCCCTCCACTTT
CDR3aa: CASNSFGEEYSPLHF

j_gene: TRBJ1-3
d_gene: -
abundance: few
v_gene: TRBV9
CDR3nt: TGTGCCAGCAGCCGAGACAGAGACCCCTCTGGAAACACCATATATTTT
CDR3aa: CASSRDRDPSGNTIYF

j_gene: TRBJ2-1
d_gene: -
abundance: -
v_gene: TRBV5-1
CDR3nt: TGCGCCAGCAGCGTACCCCCCGGGGAGGGGGAGTCAAACAATGAGCAGTTCTTC
CDR3aa: CASSVPPGEGESNNEQFF

j_gene: TRBJ2-7
d_gene: TRBD2
abundance: -
v_gene: TRBV14
CDR3nt: TGTGCCAGCAGCCAACGGGGACTACCTCCCGGGGTCCCCTACGAGCAGTACTTC
CDR3aa: CASSQRGLPPGVPYEQYF

j_gene: TRBJ1-2
d_gene: -
abundance: few
v_gene: TRBV13
CDR3nt: TGTGCCAGCAGCTTAGGTCGTGGCTACACCTTC
CDR3aa: CASSLGRGYTF

j_gene: TRBJ2-1
d_gene: -
abundance: once
v_gene: TRBV7-9
CDR3nt: TGTGCCAGCAGCTTAGTATTCCTAGTCCATGAGCAGTTCTTC
CDR3aa: CASSLVFLVHEQFF

j_gene: TRBJ1-2
d_gene: -
abundance: -
v_gene: TRBV15
CDR3nt: TGTGCCACCAGCCCTCTACCAGGATACTATGGCTACACCTTC
CDR3aa: CATSPLPGYYGYTF

j_gene: TRBJ2-7
d_gene: TRBD1
abundance: -
v_gene: TRBV6-5
CDR3nt: TGTGCCAGCAGTCCACAGGGGCCTCCTACCTACGAGCAGTACTTC
CDR3aa: CASSPQGPPTYEQYF

j_gene: TRBJ1-2
d_gene: -
abundance: -
v_gene: TRBV15
CDR3nt: TGTGCCACCAGCACCGGGAATGGCTACACCTTC
CDR3aa: CATSTGNGYTF

j_gene: TRBJ2-3
d_gene: -
abundance: -
v_gene: TRBV14
CDR3nt: TGTGCCAGCAGCCAAGACCCCATGGGGGGAGGTGGCACAGATACGCAGTATTTT
CDR3aa: CASSQDPMGGGGTDTQYF

j_gene: TRBJ2-7
d_gene: TRBD1
abundance: -
v_gene: TRBV4-3
CDR3nt: TGCGCCAGCAGCCAAGATCAAACAGGGGAAATCTACGAGCAGTACTTC
CDR3aa: CASSQDQTGEIYEQYF

j_gene: TRBJ2-2
d_gene: -
abundance: -
v_gene: TRBV27
CDR3nt: TGTGCCAGCAGTTTATTTTCCCAGGGCACCGGGGAGCTGTTTTTT
CDR3aa: CASSLFSQGTGELFF

j_gene: TRBJ1-2
d_gene: TRBD1
abundance: -
v_gene: TRBV14
CDR3nt: TGTGCCAGCAGCCATCGGACAGGGGGCTACACCTTC
CDR3aa: CASSHRTGGYTF

j_gene: TRBJ2-1
d_gene: TRBD2
abundance: -
v_gene: TRBV10-3
CDR3nt: TGTGCCACCGGACTAGCGGGGGGGTATGAGCAGTTCTTC
CDR3aa: CATGLAGGYEQFF

j_gene: TRBJ1-1
d_gene: -
abundance: -
v_gene: TRBV6-5
CDR3nt: TGTGCCAGCCATGGAGGAGTCACTGAAGCTTTCTTT
CDR3aa: CASHGGVTEAFF

j_gene: TRBJ1-5
d_gene: -
abundance: -
v_gene: TRBV19
CDR3nt: TGTGCCAGTAGTCTGGGACACAACATTCATCAGCCCCAGCATTTT
CDR3aa: CASSLGHNIHQPQHF

j_gene: TRBJ1-2
d_gene: -
abundance: -
v_gene: TRBV10-3
CDR3nt: TGTGCCATCAGTGAGTCGTCAGGGCTCAAAGATGGCTACACCTTC
CDR3aa: CAISESSGLKDGYTF